This T cell receptor beta chain was sequenced during a study of cytomegalovirus exposure and HLA in healthy donors. Background on the study: The same platform was used for the 120 or so validation repertoires as for the approximately 610 first-cohort repertoires, as reported in a later analysis. Notes on the study in general: Listed as cytomegalovirus-associated were 150 to 200 TCR beta chains.

Donors were drawn from the approximately 120-subject validation cohort, separate from the roughly 700-subject first cohort. To note about this clone: Its cognate antigen is unknown.

Here immunoSEQ multiplex PCR was the method, and the copy in TCRdb shows in-frame clones only, minus some. The sample records around 130,000 clones, around 92% being singletons. This CDR3 has 17 residues. CDR1 is MNHNS, CDR2 SASEGT, per germline. V shed 2 bases, J shed 2 bases, and the junction held 12 bases outside the gene matches. The chain recombines TRBV6-1 with TRBJ2-7; 7 positions agree with TRBD1. This clonotype was obtained from a man aged 30 to 45 in good health and CMV-seronegative. Sample: PBMCs. Written as DNA, the CDR3 is TGTGCCAGCAGTGAACTTTTTTTCCGGGACAGCCCCTACGAGCAGTACTTC. Amino acid sequence: CASSELFFRDSPYEQYF.